These 9 T cell receptor beta chains were all obtained from the same sample, sequenced in a study of CD8 T cells in Susac syndrome. A quantity of about 0.5 to 1 ug RNA underwent reverse transcription using random hexamers. TCRdb re-called the immunoSEQ multiplex PCR reads through MiXCR, storing one row per CDR3 protein. The sample records 160,000 or so distinct CDR3 sequences, 95% to 96% being singletons. The sample taken for sequencing was CD8+ T cells from PBMCs. These receptors were taken from a human donor with multiple sclerosis.

This clonotype showed up just once. The chain joins TRBV28 to TRBJ2-5; 8 bases map to TRBD2. Germline lookup yields CDR1 MDHEN and CDR2 SYDVKM. The CDR3 runs 18 residues. The V gene end was trimmed by 5 bases and the J gene end by 1 base; junction bases not matched to a gene: 15. CDR3 DNA sequence: TGTGCCAGCAGTCCCTCTTTTCCCCGGGGGGGCATCCAAGAGACCCAGTACTTC. Translation gives CASSPSFPRGGIQETQYF.

V usage is TRBV20-1 and J usage is TRBJ1-2; D uncertain. Looked up from germline, CDR1 is DFQATT and CDR2 is SNEGSKA (reference sequence). With 0 bases removed from V and 4 bases from J, the gap between germline ends came to 12 bases. This CDR3 is built from 14 residues. DNA for the CDR3: TGCAGTGCTAGAGATTACGGTACCAGCTATGGCTACACCTTC. Translation gives CSARDYGTSYGYTF.

V and J are TRBV20-1 and TRBJ1-5; possible D gene TRBD1, 5 bases. The CDR3 has 15 amino acids. In germline, CDR1 is DFQATT, CDR2 SNEGSKA (reference sequence). Trimming cost V 1 base and J 2 bases, with 12 bases left between them. CDR3 nucleotides: TGCAGTGCTAGAGTAGGGCAGGGTGGCAATCAGCCCCAGCATTTT. Translating gives CSARVGQGGNQPQHF.

The chain carries TRBV6-5 and TRBJ1-5; no definite D call. Germline V gene lookup returns CDR1 MNHEY and CDR2 SVGAGI. The CDR3 consists of 14 residues. Trimming took 2 bases from V and 0 from J, leaving 5 bases between them. CDR3 in amino acids: CASSYTDSNQPQHF. The CDR3 nucleotides are TGTGCCAGCAGTTACACGGATAGCAATCAGCCCCAGCATTTT.

The chain recombines TRBV29-1 with TRBJ2-5; D may be TRBD1 (5 bases). This CDR3 is 12 amino acids long. Trimming left V 0 bases short and J 3 bases short, with 5 bases between. Germline CDR1 reads SQVTM; CDR2 reads ANQGSEA. The CDR3 nucleotides read TGCAGCGTTGAAGAAGGGGAAGAGACCCAGTACTTC. This sequence encodes CSVEEGEETQYF.

The J gene is TRBJ1-1, the V gene TRBV29-1; D call uncertain. V lost 1 base to trimming and J lost 6 bases, with 6 bases between them. The CDR3 has 11 residues. Germline loops: CDR1 SQVTM, CDR2 ANQGSEA. The CDR3 loop is CSVEVRAEAFF. The CDR3 DNA reads as TGCAGCGTTGAAGTCCGGGCTGAAGCTTTCTTT.

This chain links TRBV30 with TRBJ2-7, with 7 bases aligning to TRBD2. V shed 4 bases and J 2 bases; nucleotides not matched to a gene: 11. Germline CDR1 GTSNPN, CDR2 SVGIG (reference sequence). This CDR3 is built from 15 residues. The CDR3 here is CAWKPRLAGAYEQYV. CDR3 DNA sequence: TGTGCCTGGAAACCCCGACTAGCTGGGGCCTACGAGCAGTACGTC.

The CDR3 loop reads CASRRLRDSEAGELFF. As DNA, the CDR3 is TGTGCCAGCAGACGATTAAGGGACAGTGAGGCCGGGGAGCTGTTTTTT. This chain uses TRBV11-2 with TRBJ2-2; 7 bases map to TRBD1. CDR3 length: 16 amino acids. V lost 6 bases and J lost 6; bases outside the gene matches: 13. Germline V gene lookup returns CDR1 SGHAT and CDR2 FQNNGV.

J is TRBJ1-1 and V is TRBV30; TRBD1 is a possible D gene (6 bases). Trimming pared 4 bases from V and 1 base from J, leaving 13 bases between. CDR3 size: 14 residues. From germline, CDR1 is GTSNPN and CDR2 SVGIG (reference sequence). CDR3 sequence reads: CAWTRGQGNTEAFF. The DNA for the CDR3 is TGTGCCTGGACCAGGGGACAAGGGAACACTGAAGCTTTCTTT.